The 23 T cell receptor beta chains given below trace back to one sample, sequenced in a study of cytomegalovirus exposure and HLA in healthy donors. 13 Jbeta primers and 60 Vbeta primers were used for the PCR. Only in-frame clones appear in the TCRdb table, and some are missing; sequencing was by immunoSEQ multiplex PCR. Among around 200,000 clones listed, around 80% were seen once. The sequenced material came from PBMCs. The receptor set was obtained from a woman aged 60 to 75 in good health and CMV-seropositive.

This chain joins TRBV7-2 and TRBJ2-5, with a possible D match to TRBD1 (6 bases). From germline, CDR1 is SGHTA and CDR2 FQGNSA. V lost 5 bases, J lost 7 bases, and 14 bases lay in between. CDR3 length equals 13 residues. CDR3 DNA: TGTGCCAGCAGCAGACAGGTTGCAGGGACCCAGTACTTC. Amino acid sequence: CASSRQVAGTQYF.

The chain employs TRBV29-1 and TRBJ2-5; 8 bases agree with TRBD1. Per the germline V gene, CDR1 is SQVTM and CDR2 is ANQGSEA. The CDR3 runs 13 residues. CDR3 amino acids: CSAIQGDRGTQYF. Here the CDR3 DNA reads TGCAGTGCAATACAGGGGGATAGGGGGACCCAGTACTTC.

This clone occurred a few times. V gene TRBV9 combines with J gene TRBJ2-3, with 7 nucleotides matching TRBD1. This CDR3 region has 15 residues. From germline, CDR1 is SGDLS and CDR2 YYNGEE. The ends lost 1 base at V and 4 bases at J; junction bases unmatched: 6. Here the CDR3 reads CASSVTGVSADTQYF. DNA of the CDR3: TGTGCCAGCAGCGTAACAGGGGTTAGCGCAGATACGCAGTATTTT. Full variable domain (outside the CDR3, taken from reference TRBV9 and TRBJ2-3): DSGVTQTPKHLITATGQRVTLRCSPRSGDLSVYWYQQSLDQGLQFLIQYYNGEERAKGNILERFSAQQFPDLHSELNLSSLELGDSALYFCASSVTGVSADTQYFGPGTRLTVL.

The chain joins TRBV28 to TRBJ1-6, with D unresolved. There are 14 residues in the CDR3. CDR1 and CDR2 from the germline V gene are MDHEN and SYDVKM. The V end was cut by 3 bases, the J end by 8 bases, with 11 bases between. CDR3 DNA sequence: TGTGCCAGCAGTTTTTATGGGCCGGATTCACCCCTCCACTTT. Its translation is CASSFYGPDSPLHF.

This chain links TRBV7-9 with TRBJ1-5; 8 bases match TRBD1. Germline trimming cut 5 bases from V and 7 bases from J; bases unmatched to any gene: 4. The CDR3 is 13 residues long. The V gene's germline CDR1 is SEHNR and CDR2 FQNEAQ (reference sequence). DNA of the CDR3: TGTGCCAGCAGCCCACAGGGGGACCAGCCCCAGCATTTT. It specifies CASSPQGDQPQHF.

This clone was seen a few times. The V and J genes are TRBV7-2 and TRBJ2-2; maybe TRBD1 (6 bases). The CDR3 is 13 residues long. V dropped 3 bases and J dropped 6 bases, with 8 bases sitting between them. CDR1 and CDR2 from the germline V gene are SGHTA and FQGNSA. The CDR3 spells CASSFRQAGELFF. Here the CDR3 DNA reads TGTGCCAGCAGCTTTCGACAGGCCGGGGAGCTGTTTTTT.

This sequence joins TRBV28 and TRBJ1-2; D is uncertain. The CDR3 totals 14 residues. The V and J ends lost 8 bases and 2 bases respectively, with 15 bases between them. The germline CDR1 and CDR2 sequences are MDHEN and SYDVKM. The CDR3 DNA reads TGTGCCAGCGGCACACCGGGAGCCAACTATGGCTACACCTTC. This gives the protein CASGTPGANYGYTF.

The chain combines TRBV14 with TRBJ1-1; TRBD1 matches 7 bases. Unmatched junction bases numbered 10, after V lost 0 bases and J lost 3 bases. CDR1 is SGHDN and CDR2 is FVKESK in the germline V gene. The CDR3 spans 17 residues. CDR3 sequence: CASSQELGWTGDTEAFF. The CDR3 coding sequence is TGTGCCAGCAGCCAAGAGTTAGGATGGACAGGAGACACTGAAGCTTTCTTT.

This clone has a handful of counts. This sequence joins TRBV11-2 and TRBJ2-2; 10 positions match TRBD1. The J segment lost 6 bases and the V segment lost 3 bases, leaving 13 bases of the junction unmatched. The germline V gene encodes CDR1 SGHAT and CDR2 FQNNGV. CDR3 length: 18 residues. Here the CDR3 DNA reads TGTGCCAGCAGCTTCACGGTTTTAGGGACAGGGGATTCCGGGGAGCTGTTTTTT. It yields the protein CASSFTVLGTGDSGELFF.

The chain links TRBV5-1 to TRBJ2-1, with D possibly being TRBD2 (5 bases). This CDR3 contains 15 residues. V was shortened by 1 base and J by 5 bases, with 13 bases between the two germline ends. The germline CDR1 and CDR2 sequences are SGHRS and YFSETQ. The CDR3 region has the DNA TGCGCCAGCAGCTTGAGTTTCCCGCGGGACAATGAGCAGTTCTTC. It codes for CASSLSFPRDNEQFF.

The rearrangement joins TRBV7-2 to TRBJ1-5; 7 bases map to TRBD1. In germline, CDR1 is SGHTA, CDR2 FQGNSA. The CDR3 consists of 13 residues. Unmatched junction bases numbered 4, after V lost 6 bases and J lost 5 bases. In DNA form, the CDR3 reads TGTGCCAGCAGTCGCACAGGGGATCAGCCCCAGCATTTT. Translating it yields CASSRTGDQPQHF.

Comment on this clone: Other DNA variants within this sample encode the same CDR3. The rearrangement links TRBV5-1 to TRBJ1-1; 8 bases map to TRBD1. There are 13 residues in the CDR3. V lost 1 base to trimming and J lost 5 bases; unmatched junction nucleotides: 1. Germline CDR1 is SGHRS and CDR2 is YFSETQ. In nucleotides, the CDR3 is TGCGCCAGCAGCTTGACAGGGGGGACTGAAGCTTTCTTT. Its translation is CASSLTGGTEAFF.

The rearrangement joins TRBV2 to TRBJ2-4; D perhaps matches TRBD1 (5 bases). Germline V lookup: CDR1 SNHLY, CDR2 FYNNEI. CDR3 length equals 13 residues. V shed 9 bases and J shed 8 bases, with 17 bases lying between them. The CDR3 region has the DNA TGTGCCAGTCAGGGATTAGAAGGATACATTCAGTACTTC. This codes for CASQGLEGYIQYF.

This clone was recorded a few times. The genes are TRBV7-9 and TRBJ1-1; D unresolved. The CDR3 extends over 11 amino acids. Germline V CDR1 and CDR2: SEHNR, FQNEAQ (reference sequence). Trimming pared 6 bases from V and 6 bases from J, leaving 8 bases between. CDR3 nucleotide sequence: TGTGCCAGCAGGTTTCTCCCTGAAGCTTTCTTT. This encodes CASRFLPEAFF.

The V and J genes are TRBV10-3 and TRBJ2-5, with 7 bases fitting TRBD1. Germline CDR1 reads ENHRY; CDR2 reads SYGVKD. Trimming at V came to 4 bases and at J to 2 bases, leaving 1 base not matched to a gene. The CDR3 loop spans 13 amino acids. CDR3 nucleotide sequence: TGTGCCATCAGTGGGGGACAGCAAGAGACCCAGTACTTC. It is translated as CAISGGQQETQYF.

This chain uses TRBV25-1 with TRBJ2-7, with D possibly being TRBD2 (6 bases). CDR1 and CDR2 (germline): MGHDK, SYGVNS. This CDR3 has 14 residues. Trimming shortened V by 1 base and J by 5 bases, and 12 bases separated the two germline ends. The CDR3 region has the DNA TGTGCCAGCAGTGAATGGGGCCGGGAGAACGAGCAGTACTTC. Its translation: CASSEWGRENEQYF.

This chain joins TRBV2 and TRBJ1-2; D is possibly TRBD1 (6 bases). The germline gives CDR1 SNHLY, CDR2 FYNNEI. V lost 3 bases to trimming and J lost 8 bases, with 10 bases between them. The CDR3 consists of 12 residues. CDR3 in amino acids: CASSDPGAGYTF. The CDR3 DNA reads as TGTGCCAGCAGTGACCCAGGGGCAGGCTACACCTTC. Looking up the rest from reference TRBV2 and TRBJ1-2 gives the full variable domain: EPEVTQTPSHQVTQMGQEVILRCVPISNHLYFYWYRQILGQKVEFLVSFYNNEISEKSEIFDDQFSVERPDGSNFTLKIRSTKLEDSAMYFCASSDPGAGYTFGSGTRLTVV.

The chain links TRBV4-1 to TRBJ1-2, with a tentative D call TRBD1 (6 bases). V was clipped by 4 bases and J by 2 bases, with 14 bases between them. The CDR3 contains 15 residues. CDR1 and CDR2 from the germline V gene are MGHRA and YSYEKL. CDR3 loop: CASSRRQEPNYGYTF. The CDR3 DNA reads TGCGCCAGCAGCCGACGACAGGAACCCAACTATGGCTACACCTTC.

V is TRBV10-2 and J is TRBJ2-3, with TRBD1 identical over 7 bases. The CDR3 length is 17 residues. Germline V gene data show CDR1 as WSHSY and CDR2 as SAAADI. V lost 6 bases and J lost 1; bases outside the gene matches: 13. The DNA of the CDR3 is TGCGCCAGCAGAGACAGGGATGATTTCACCCGCACAGATACGCAGTATTTT. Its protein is CASRDRDDFTRTDTQYF.

CDR3 protein: CASSQTDRGHLETQYF. The CDR3 DNA is TGTGCCAGCAGCCAGACGGACAGGGGGCATTTGGAGACCCAGTACTTC. This chain connects TRBV4-2 to TRBJ2-5; TRBD1 agrees at 11 bases. Germline CDR1 is LGHNA and CDR2 is YNFKEQ. The junction had 8 bases not matched to a gene; V was cut back by 3 bases and J by 5 bases. The CDR3 loop spans 16 amino acids.

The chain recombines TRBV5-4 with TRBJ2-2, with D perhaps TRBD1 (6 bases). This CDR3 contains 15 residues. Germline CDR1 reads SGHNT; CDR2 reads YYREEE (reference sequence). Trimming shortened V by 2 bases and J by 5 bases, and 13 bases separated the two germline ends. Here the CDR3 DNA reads TGTGCCAGCAGCTTCAAGGACAGAGCGACCGGGGAGCTGTTTTTT. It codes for CASSFKDRATGELFF.

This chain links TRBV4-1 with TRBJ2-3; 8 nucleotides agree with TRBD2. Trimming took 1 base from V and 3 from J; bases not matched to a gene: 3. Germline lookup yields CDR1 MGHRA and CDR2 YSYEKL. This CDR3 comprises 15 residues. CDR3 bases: TGCGCCAGCAGCCAAGTAAGCGGGGGTACAGATACGCAGTATTTT. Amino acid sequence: CASSQVSGGTDTQYF.

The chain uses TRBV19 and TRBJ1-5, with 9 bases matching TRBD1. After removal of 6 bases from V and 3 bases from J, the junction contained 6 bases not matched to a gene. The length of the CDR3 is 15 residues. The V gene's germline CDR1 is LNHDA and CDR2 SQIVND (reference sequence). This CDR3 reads CASSLQGAVNQPQHF. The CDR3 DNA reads TGTGCCAGTAGCTTACAGGGGGCTGTCAATCAGCCCCAGCATTTT.